This T cell receptor (beta chain) is from a study of CD8 T cells in Susac syndrome. Whole-study findings and limits: Repertoires of Susac syndrome CD4+ T cells lacked clonal expansion.

RNA amounts of roughly 0.5 to 1 ug underwent reverse transcription with random hexamers. The TCR beta CDR3 was amplified by immunoSEQ multiplex PCR across 54 Vbeta, 13 Jbeta. A single record per CDR3 protein comes from TCRdb applying MiXCR to the immunoSEQ multiplex PCR reads. Among about 150,000 distinct CDR3 sequences listed, about 96% were seen once. As regards this clonotype: Antigen: not known.

The J segment lost 7 bases and the V segment lost 5 bases, leaving 19 bases of the junction unmatched. This CDR3 is built from 19 residues. Germline assignment: CDR1 DFQATT and CDR2 SNEGSKA (reference sequence). The chain employs TRBV20-1 and TRBJ2-1; 14 nucleotides align to TRBD2. The TCR comes from a human donor with Susac syndrome. The sample was CD4+ T cells from PBMCs. CDR3 in amino acids: CSASGLGLAGEGRGNEQFF. The CDR3 DNA follows: TGCAGTGCTTCAGGCCTGGGACTAGCGGGAGAAGGACGGGGGAATGAGCAGTTCTTC.